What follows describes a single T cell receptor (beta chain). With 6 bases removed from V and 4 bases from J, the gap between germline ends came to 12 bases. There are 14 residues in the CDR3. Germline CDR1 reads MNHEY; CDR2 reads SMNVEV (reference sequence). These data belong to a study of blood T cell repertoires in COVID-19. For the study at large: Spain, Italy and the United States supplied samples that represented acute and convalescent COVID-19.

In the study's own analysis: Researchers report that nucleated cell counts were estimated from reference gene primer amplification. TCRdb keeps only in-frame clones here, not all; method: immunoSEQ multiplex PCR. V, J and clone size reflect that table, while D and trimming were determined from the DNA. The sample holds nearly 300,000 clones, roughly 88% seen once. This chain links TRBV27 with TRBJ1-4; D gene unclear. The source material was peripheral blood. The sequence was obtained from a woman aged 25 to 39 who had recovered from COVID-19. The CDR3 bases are TGTGCCAGCAGCTTCTGGGGAGGTAATGAAAAACTGTTTTTT. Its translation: CASSFWGGNEKLFF.